This T cell receptor (beta chain) was obtained from a study of T-cell reconstitution after alpha-beta-depleted transplantation in children (TCRdb year 2016). Regarding the complete study: T-cell immune reconstitution after TCRalphabeta/CD19-depleted allogeneic hematopoietic cell transplantation in children was quantitatively tracked in the study by means of TCR repertoire profiling.

This clonotype has a count of ten or more. No cognate antigen has been identified for it. No much larger clone exists at a distance of one base, and base qualities are not known. Here is what the overall study found, with its caveats: The high TCRbeta diversity at day 60 in some patients was ascribed to recipient T cells and intrathymic progenitors that had survived conditioning. The frequencies of hyperexpanded clones fell over the following months, and after one year, T-cell counts and TCRbeta diversity were mostly attributed to newly produced T cells. Apparently early alphabetaT-cell count recovery about two months after transplant reportedly relied on only several hundred rapidly expanded clones derived from non-depleted graft cells.

Library prep was done by PCR. Instrument used: Illumina HiSeq 2500. TCR libraries were prepared with molecular barcoding, using unique molecular identifiers to normalize TCRbeta repertoire quantification. TCRdb reanalyzed the raw reads on its own, using fastp at Q25 for trimming and MiXCR for clone calling, and kept in-frame beta chains. CDR3 protein sequences are deduplicated, and each keeps its most common genes and DNA. Within this sample are 190,000 or so distinct CDR3 sequences, with about 6% of them counted one time only. Around 4.1% of the sample goes to the ten largest clones. The CDR3 goes from the cysteine to the phenylalanine over 13 residues. The only DNA kept is the CDR3, 39 bases in frame from the first base. A distance of 3 bases separates the germline ends of V and J, which lose 2 bases and 0 bases respectively. Read against the paper, the sample's treatment or condition label means: allogeneic hematopoietic cell transplantation with graft depleted of TCRalphabeta T cells and CD19 B cells. Transplant recipients were children who received TCRalphabeta/CD19-depleted allogeneic hematopoietic cell grafts.

The specimen comprised PBMCs, sampled before TCRalphabeta/CD19-depleted stem cell transplant. This clonotype originated in a girl under two years old with combined immunodeficiency, due to receive a stem cell transplant. The rearranged chain carries TRBV12-3 or TRBV12-4 and TRBJ2-3, with no confidently assigned D gene. The nucleotides read TGTGCCAGCAGTTTAACTAGCACAGATACGCAGTATTTT. This is translated as CASSLTSTDTQYF.